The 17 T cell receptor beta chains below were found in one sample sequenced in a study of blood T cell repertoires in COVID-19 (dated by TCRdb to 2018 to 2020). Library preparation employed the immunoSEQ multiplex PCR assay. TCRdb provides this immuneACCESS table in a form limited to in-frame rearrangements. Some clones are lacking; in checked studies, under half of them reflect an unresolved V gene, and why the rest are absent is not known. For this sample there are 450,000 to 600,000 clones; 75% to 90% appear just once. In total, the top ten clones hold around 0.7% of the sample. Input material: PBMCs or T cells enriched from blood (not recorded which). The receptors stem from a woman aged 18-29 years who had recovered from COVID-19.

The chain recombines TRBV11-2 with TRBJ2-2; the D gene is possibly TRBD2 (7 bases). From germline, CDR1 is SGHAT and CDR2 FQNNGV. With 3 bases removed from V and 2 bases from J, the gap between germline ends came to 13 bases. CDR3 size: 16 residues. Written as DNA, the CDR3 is TGTGCCAGCAGCTTTCGGCGGGGGCCTAACACCGGGGAGCTGTTTTTT. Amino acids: CASSFRRGPNTGELFF.

This CDR3 is CASSPPGGWSPNYGYTF. The CDR3 nucleotides read TGTGCCAGTAGTCCTCCAGGGGGCTGGAGTCCTAACTATGGCTACACCTTC. The V and J genes are TRBV19 and TRBJ1-2, with 8 bases lining up with TRBD1. The ends lost 5 bases at V and 0 bases at J; junction bases unmatched: 11. This CDR3 is built from 17 residues. CDR1 is LNHDA, CDR2 SQIVND, per germline (reference sequence).

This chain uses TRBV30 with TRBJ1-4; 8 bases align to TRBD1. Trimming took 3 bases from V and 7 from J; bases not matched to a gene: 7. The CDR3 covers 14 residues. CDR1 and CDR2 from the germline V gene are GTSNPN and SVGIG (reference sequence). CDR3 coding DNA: TGTGCCTGGAGGAGTCAGGGGGCGAGTGAAAAACTGTTTTTT. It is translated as CAWRSQGASEKLFF.

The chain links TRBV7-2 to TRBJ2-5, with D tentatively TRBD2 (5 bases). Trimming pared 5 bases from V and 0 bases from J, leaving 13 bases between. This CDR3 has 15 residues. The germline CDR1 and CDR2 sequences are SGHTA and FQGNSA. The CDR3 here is CASSQRTGYQETQYF. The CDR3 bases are TGTGCCAGCAGCCAAAGGACTGGCTACCAAGAGACCCAGTACTTC.

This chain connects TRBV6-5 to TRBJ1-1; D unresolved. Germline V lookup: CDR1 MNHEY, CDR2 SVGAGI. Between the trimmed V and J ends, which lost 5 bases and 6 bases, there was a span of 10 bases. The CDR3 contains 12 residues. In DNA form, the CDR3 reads TGTGCCAGCAGTAAGACCCGGGCTGAAGCTTTCTTT. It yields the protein CASSKTRAEAFF.

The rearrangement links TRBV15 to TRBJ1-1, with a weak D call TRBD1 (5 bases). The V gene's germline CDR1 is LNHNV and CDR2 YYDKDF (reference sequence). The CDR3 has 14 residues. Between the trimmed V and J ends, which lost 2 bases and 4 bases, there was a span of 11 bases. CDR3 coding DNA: TGTGCCACCAGCAGACACAGAAGGGGCACTGAAGCTTTCTTT. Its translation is CATSRHRRGTEAFF.

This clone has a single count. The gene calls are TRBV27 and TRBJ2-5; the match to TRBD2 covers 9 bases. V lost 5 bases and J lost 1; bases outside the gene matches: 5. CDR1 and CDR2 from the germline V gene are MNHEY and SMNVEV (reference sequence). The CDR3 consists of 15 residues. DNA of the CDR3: TGTGCCAGCAGTCCGGTGACTAGCGGCCAAGAGACCCAGTACTTC. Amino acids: CASSPVTSGQETQYF.

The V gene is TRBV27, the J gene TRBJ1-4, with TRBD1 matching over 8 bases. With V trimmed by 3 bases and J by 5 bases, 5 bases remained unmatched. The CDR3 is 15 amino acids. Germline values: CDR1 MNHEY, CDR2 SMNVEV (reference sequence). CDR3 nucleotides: TGTGCCAGCAGTTTTTTGCGGGACAGGAATGAAAAACTGTTTTTT. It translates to CASSFLRDRNEKLFF.

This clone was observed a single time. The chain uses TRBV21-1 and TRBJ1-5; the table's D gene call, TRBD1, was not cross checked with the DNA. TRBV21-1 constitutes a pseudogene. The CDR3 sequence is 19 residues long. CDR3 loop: CASSKRPGGDLNSNQPQHF. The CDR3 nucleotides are TGTGCCAGCAGCAAAAGGCCAGGGGGCGACCTGAATAGCAATCAGCCCCAGCATTTT.

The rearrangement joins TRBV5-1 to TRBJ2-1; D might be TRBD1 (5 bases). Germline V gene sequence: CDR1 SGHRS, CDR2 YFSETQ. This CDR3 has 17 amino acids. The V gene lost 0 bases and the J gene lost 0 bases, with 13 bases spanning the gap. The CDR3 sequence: CASSLGTGESSYNEQFF. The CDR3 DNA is TGCGCCAGCAGCTTGGGAACAGGCGAGAGCTCCTACAATGAGCAGTTCTTC.

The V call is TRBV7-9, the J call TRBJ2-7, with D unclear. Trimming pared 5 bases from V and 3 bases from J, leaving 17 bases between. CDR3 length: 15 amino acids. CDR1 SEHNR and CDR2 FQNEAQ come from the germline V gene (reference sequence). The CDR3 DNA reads TGTGCCAGCAGCCCTAGACTTGATATCAACTACGAGCAGTACTTC. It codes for CASSPRLDINYEQYF.

DNA for the CDR3: TGTGCCAGCAGTGAAACTGGGGCCAGCTACACCTTC. As protein: CASSETGASYTF. The chain uses TRBV2 and TRBJ1-2, with D tentatively TRBD1 (5 bases). Trimming removed 2 bases from V and 9 bases from J, with 10 bases in between. CDR1 is SNHLY, CDR2 FYNNEI, per germline. There are 12 residues in the CDR3.

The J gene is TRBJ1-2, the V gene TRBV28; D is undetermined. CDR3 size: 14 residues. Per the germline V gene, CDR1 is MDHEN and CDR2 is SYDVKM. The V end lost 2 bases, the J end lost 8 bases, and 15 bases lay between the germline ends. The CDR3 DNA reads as TGTGCCAGCAGTTTAAGCGCTCGTCTAGGAGGCTACACCTTC. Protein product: CASSLSARLGGYTF.

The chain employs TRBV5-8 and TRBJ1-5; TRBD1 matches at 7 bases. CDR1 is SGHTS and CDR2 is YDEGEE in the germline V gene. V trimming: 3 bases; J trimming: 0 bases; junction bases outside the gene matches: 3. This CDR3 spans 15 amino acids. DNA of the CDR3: TGTGCCAGCAGCTACGGGACAGATAGCAATCAGCCCCAGCATTTT. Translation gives CASSYGTDSNQPQHF.

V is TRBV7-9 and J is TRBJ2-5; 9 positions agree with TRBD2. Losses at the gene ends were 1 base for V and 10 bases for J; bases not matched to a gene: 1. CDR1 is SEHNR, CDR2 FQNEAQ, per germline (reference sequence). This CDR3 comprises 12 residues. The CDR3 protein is CASSLGREGQYF. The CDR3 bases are TGTGCCAGCAGCTTAGGGCGGGAGGGCCAGTACTTC.

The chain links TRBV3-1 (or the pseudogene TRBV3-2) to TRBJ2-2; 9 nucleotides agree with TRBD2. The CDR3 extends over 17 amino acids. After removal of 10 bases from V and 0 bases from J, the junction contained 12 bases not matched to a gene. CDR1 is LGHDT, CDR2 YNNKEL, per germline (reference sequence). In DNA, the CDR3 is TGTGCCACTTTCGCTAGCGGGGAGTTCGCGAACACCGGGGAGCTGTTTTTT. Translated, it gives CATFASGEFANTGELFF.

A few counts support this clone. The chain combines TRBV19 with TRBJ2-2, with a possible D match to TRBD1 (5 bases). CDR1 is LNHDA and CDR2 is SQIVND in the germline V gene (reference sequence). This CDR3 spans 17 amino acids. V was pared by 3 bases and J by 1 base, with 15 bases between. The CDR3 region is CASSIARDSLNTGELFF. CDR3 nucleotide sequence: TGTGCCAGTAGTATCGCCAGAGACAGCCTGAACACCGGGGAGCTGTTTTTT.